This TCR beta chain was recovered during a study of T cells in Graves' hyperthyroidism and ophthalmopathy. With respect to this clonotype: The antigen remains unidentified.

Using RNA transcripts as the source, TCR beta CDR3 regions were amplified. The TCR CDR3 first-round RT-PCR relied on the HTBI primer set. One entry per CDR3 protein, called by TCRdb with MiXCR from the multiplex PCR reads. The sample lists approximately 330,000 distinct CDR3 sequences, 21% seen once, with over 40% in the top ten. The CDR3 totals 15 residues. J was trimmed by 4 bases and V by 5 bases; bases with no gene match: 7. Germline V lookup: CDR1 SGHNT, CDR2 YENEEA. Overall study results and limits: The blood repertoire included most of the expanded thyroid clonotypes above 0.001.

The receptor was derived from a woman in her fifties or sixties with Graves' hyperthyroidism. The sequencing sample was made of blood. The rearrangement joins TRBV11-3 to TRBJ2-1; 8 nucleotides agree with TRBD1. CDR3 nucleotide sequence: TGTGCCAGCAGCCCGACAGGGGAGCCGTACAATGAGCAGTTCTTC. Amino acid sequence: CASSPTGEPYNEQFF.